This T cell receptor (beta chain) stems from a study of blood T cell repertoires in COVID-19. With 0 bases clipped from V and 4 bases from J, the junction kept 3 bases outside the gene matches. CDR3 length equals 14 residues. The germline V gene has CDR1 GTSNPN and CDR2 SVGIG (reference sequence). Assignment of participants to cohorts was predicated upon participant-reported clinical history. Recovery meant two consecutive negative NP/OP PCR tests, professional clearance, or resolved symptoms. Libraries were prepared by immunoSEQ multiplex PCR; TCRdb keeps only in-frame clonotypes and omits some of them. The data contain around 500,000 clones, less than 90% of them singletons.

Sequenced input: PBMCs or T cells enriched from blood (not recorded which). The chain employs TRBV30 and TRBJ1-1, with TRBD1 matching 9 bases. The TCR comes from a woman aged 55-75 years who had recovered from COVID-19. CDR3: CAWSVQDRGTEAFF. The CDR3 DNA reads TGTGCCTGGAGTGTACAGGACAGGGGCACTGAAGCTTTCTTT.